These T cell receptor beta chains were read from a single sample in a study of CD8+ T cells in alopecia areata. Profiling relied on immunoSEQ multiplex PCR, and the TCRdb table lists in-frame clones only, not all of them. The repertoire holds over 150,000 clones, with roughly 59% as singletons. Sequencing was performed on CD4+ T cells sorted from blood, taken at week 0. All receptors derive from a human donor with alopecia areata. CDR3s include the opening cysteine and the closing phenylalanine or tryptophan. The D gene is left open where the match is weak. Expanded clones get a size class; other rows say once, few or many, or leave the size out.

J: TRBJ1-4
size: NA
D: NA
V: TRBV29-1
DNA: TGCAGCGTTTCAGGGGTTAATGAAAAACTGTTTTTT
CDR3: CSVSGVNEKLFF

J: TRBJ2-3
size: few
D: NA
V: TRBV4-3
DNA: TGCGCCAGCAGCCAAGGTGGAGGGCTAACAGATACGCAGTATTTT
CDR3: CASSQGGGLTDTQYF

J: TRBJ1-1
size: NA
D: NA
V: TRBV30
DNA: TGTGCCTGGAGTAGCGGCGGTGAAGCTTTCTTT
CDR3: CAWSSGGEAFF

J: TRBJ1-2
size: NA
D: NA
V: TRBV4-1
DNA: TGCGCCAGCAGCCGACCAGGGACCGGGACTAACTATGGCTACACCTTC
CDR3: CASSRPGTGTNYGYTF

J: TRBJ2-5
size: NA
D: NA
V: TRBV6-4
DNA: TGTGCCAGCAGTGCCACCGAGACTTCGACCCAGTACTTC
CDR3: CASSATETSTQYF

J: TRBJ2-7
size: NA
D: NA
V: TRBV5-6
DNA: TGTGCCAGCAGCCAGTACAGGGCAAAGCAGTACTTC
CDR3: CASSQYRAKQYF

J: TRBJ2-1
size: few
D: TRBD1
V: TRBV29-1
DNA: TGCAGCGTCGCGACAGGGAGCTCCTACAATGAGCAGTTCTTC
CDR3: CSVATGSSYNEQFF

J: TRBJ2-3
size: NA
D: NA
V: TRBV4-3
DNA: TGCGCCAGCAGCCAGGGGAGGGTGGGGGGCCCCGAAGGTACGCAGTATTTT
CDR3: CASSQGRVGGPEGTQYF

J: TRBJ2-3
size: NA
D: NA
V: TRBV19
DNA: TGTGCCACTATAGGGCAGTATTTT
CDR3: CATIGQYF

J: TRBJ1-1
size: NA
D: NA
V: TRBV7-3
DNA: TGTGCCAGCAGCTCCGGACAGCTTGAGATGAACACTGAAGCTTTCTTT
CDR3: CASSSGQLEMNTEAFF

J: TRBJ1-1
size: NA
D: NA
V: TRBV30
DNA: TGTGCCTGGAACCTGGGGCTAAACTTGAACACTGAAGCTTTCTTT
CDR3: CAWNLGLNLNTEAFF

J: TRBJ2-5
size: few
D: NA
V: TRBV27
DNA: TGTGCCAGCAGTTTCAGGTGGCCACAGCAAGAGACCCAGTACTTC
CDR3: CASSFRWPQQETQYF